Sequencing of this TCR beta chain was carried out in a study of shared clonotypes between healthy human individuals. Background on the study: A couple of female and a few male donors aged 18 to 49 were enrolled.

Trimming shortened V by 5 bases and J by 4 bases, and 15 bases separated the two germline ends. This CDR3 comprises 15 residues. The V gene's germline CDR1 is LNHDA and CDR2 SQIVND (reference sequence). A word on this clone: Its antigen remains unidentified.

General study points: Clonotype sharing among donors, it was expected, would be affected by sequencing depth.

Sequencing was performed with immunoSEQ multiplex PCR; in TCRdb, only in-frame clones are kept and a portion is missing. Among under 600,000 clones, around 76% were seen once, and the ten largest hold more than 10%. This chain uses TRBV19 with TRBJ1-5; D may be TRBD1 (5 bases). The clonotype originates from a woman between 40 and 50 years old in good health. Some clones in this sample may be carry-over from other donors' samples. The sequencing sample was made of PBMCs. The CDR3 sequence: CASSSIGAQNQPQHF. The CDR3 DNA reads TGTGCCAGTAGTTCGATTGGGGCGCAAAATCAGCCCCAGCATTTT.